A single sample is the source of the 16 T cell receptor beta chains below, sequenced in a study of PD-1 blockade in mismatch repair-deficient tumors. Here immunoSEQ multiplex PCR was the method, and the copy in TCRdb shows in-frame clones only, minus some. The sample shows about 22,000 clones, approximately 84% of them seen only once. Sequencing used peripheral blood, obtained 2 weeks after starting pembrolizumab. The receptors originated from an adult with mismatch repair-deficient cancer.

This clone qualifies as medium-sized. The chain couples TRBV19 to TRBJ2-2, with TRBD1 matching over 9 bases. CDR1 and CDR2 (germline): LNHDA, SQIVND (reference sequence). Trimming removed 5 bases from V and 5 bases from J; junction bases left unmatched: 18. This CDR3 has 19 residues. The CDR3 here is CASSGGQGSSGLETGELFF. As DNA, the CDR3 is TGTGCCAGTAGTGGGGGACAGGGTAGTAGCGGGTTGGAAACCGGGGAGCTGTTTTTT.

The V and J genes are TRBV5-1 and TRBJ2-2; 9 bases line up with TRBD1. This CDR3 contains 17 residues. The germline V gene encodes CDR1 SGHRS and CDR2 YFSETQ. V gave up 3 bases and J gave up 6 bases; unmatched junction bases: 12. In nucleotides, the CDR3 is TGCGCCAGCAGCTCGGCGGGGACAGGGTCGCAATCCGGGGAGCTGTTTTTT. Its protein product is CASSSAGTGSQSGELFF.

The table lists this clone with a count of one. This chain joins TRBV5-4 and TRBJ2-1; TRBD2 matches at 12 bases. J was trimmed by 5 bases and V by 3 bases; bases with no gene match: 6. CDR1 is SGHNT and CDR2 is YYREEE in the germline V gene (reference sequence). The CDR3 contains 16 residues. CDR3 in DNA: TGTGCCAGCAGCTCCATAGGACTAGCGGGGAACAATGAGCAGTTCTTC. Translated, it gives CASSSIGLAGNNEQFF.

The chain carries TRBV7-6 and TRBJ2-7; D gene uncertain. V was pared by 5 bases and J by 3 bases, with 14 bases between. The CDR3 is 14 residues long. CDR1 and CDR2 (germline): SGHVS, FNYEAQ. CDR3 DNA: TGTGCCAGCAGCCCTAGGACGGAGAACTACGAGCAGTACTTC. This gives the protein CASSPRTENYEQYF.

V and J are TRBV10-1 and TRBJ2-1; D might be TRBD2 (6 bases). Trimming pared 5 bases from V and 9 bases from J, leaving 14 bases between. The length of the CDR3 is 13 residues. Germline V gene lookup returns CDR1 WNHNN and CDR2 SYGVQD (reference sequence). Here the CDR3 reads CASSQGGNREQFF. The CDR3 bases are TGCGCCAGCAGTCAAGGCGGGAACCGTGAGCAGTTCTTC.

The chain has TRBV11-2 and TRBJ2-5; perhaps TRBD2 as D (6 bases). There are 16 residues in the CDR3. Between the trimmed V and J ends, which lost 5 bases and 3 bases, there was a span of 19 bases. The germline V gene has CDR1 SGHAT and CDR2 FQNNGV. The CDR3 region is CASSPTRLVGKETQYF. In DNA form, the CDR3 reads TGTGCCAGCAGCCCCACAAGACTAGTCGGAAAAGAGACCCAGTACTTC.

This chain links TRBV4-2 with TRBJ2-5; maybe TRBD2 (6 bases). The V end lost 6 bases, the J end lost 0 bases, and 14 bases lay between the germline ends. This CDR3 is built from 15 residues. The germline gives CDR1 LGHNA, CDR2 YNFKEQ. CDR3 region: CASRTRENHQETQYF. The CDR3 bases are TGTGCCAGCAGGACTAGAGAAAACCACCAAGAGACCCAGTACTTC.

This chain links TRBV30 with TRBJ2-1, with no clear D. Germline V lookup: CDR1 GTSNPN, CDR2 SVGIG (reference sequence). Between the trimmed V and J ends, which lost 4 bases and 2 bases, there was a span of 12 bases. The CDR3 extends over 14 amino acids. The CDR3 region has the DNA TGTGCCTGGAACCAAGCAGCCCCCTACAATGAGCAGTTCTTC. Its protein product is CAWNQAAPYNEQFF.

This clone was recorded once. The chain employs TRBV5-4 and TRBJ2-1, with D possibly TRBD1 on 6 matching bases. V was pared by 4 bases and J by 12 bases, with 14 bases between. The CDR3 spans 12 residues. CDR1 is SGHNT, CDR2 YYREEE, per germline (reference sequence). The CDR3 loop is CASSVQGKLQFF. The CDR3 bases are TGTGCCAGCAGCGTACAGGGTAAATTGCAGTTCTTC.

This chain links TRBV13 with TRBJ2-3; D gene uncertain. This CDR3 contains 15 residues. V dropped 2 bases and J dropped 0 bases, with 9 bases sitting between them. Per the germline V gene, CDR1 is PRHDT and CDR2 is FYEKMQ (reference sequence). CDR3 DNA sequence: TGTGCCAGCAGCTTATGGGGATCTAGCACAGATACGCAGTATTTT. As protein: CASSLWGSSTDTQYF.

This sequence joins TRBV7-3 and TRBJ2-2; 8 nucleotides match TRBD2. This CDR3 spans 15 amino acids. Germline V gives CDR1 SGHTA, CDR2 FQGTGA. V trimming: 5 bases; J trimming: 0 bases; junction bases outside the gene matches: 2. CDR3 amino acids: CASSLLAANTGELFF. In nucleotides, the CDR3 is TGTGCCAGCAGCCTACTAGCGGCGAACACCGGGGAGCTGTTTTTT.

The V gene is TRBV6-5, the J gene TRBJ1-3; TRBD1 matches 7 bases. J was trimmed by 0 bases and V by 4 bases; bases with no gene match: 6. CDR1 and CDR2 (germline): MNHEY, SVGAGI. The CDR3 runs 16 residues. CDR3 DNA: TGTGCCAGCAGTTCTGCCAGGGGGGACTCTGGAAACACCATATATTTT. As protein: CASSSARGDSGNTIYF.

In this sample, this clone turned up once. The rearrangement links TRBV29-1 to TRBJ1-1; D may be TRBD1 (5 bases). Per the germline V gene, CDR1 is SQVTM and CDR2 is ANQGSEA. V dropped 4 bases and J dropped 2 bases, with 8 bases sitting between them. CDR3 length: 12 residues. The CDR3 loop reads CSVGQGNTEAFF. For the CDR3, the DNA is TGCAGCGTTGGGCAGGGAAACACTGAAGCTTTCTTT.

The CDR3: CASSQGVSPLHF. The CDR3 DNA reads as TGCGCCAGCAGCCAAGGGGTTTCACCCCTCCACTTT. This sequence joins TRBV4-3 and TRBJ1-6; D unresolved. CDR3 length: 12 residues. Germline V gene data show CDR1 as LGHNA and CDR2 as YSLEER. Trimming shortened V by 1 base and J by 9 bases, and 4 bases separated the two germline ends.

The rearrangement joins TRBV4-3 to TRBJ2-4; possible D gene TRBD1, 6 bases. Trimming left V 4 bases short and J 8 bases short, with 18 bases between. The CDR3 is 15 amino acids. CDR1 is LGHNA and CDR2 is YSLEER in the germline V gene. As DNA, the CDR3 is TGCGCCAGCAGCCCAAAGGGGGTTTGGGAAGACATTCAGTACTTC. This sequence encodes CASSPKGVWEDIQYF.

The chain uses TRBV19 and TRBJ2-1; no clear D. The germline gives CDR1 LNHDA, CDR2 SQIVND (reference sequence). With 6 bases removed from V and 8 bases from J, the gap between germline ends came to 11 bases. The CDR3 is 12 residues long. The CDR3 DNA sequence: TGTGCCAGTAGCCTTAGCAATTATGAGCAGTTCTTC. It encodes CASSLSNYEQFF. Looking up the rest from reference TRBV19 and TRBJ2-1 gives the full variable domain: DGGITQSPKYLFRKEGQNVTLSCEQNLNHDAMYWYRQDPGQGLRLIYYSQIVNDFQKGDIAEGYSVSREKKESFPLTVTSAQKNPTAFYLCASSLSNYEQFFGPGTRLTVL.